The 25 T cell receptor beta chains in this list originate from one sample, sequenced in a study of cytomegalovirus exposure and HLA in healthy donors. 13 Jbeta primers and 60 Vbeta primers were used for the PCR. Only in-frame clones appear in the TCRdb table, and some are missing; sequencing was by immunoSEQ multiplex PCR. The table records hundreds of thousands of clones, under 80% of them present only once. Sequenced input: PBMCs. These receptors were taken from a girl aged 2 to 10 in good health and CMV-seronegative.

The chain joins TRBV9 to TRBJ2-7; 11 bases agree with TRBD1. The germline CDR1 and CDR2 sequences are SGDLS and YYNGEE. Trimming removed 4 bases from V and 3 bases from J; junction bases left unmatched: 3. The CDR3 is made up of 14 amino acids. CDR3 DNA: TGTGCCAGCAGCCCGGACAGGGGGCTCTACGAGCAGTACTTC. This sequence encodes CASSPDRGLYEQYF.

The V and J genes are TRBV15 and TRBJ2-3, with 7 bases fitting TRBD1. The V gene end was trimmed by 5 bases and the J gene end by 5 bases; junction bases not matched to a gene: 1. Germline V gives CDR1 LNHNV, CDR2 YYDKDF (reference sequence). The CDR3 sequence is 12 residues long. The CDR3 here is CATSGTEDTQYF. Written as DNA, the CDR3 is TGTGCCACCAGCGGGACAGAAGATACGCAGTATTTT.

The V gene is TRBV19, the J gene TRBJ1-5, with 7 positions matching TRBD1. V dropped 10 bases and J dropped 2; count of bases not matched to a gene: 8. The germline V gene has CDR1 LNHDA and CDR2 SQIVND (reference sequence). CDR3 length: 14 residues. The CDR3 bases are TGTGCCACCCAACAGGGGCCGGGCAATCAGCCCCAGCATTTT. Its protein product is CATQQGPGNQPQHF.

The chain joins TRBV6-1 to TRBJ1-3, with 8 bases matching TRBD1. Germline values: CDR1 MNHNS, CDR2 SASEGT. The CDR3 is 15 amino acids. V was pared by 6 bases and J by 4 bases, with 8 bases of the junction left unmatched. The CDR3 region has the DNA TGTGCCAGCAGACCGACAGGGGATGGGGGAAACACCATATATTTT. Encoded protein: CASRPTGDGGNTIYF.

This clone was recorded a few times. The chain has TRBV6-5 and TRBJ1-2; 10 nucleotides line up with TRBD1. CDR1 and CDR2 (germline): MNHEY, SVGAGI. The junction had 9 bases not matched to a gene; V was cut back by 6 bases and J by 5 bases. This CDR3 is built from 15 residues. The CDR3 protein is CASSRPTGGGYGYTF. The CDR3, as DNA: TGTGCCAGCAGCCGCCCGACAGGGGGCGGGTATGGCTACACCTTC.

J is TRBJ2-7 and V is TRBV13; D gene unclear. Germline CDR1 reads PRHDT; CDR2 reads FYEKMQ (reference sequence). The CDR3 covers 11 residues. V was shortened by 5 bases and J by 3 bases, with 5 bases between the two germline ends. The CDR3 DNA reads TGTGCCAGCAGCCTTTACTACGAGCAGTACTTC. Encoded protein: CASSLYYEQYF.

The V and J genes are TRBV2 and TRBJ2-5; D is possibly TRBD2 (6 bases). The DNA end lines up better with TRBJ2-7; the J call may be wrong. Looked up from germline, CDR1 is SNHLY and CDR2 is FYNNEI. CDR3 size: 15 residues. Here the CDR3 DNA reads TGTGCCAGCAGTGACTCGGCGGGGTTCTCCTACGAGCAGTACTTC. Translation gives CASSDSAGFSYEQYF.

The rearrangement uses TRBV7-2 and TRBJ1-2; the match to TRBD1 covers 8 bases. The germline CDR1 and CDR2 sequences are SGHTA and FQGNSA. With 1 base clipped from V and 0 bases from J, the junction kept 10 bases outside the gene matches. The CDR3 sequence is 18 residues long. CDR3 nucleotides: TGTGCCAGCAGCTTAGACGACAGGGGAGGATCAGCTAACTATGGCTACACCTTC. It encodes CASSLDDRGGSANYGYTF.

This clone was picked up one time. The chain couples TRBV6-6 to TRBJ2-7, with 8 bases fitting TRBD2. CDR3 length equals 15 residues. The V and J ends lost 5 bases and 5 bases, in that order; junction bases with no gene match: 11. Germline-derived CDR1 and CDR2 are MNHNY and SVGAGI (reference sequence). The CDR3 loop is CASSPTTSGQNEQYF. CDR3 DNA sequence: TGTGCCAGCAGTCCCACAACTAGCGGTCAGAACGAGCAGTACTTC.

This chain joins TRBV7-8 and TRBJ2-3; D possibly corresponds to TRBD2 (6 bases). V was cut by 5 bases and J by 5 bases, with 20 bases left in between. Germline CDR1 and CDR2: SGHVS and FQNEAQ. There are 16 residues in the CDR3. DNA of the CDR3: TGTGCCAGCAGCCAGACTAGACAGCTAACCCGAGATACGCAGTATTTT. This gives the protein CASSQTRQLTRDTQYF.

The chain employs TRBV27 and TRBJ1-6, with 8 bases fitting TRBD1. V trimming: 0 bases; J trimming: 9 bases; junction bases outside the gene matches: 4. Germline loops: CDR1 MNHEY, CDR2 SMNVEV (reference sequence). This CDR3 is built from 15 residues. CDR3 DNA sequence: TGTGCCAGCAGTTTATCAACAGGGGGGCGTTCACCCCTCCACTTT. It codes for CASSLSTGGRSPLHF.

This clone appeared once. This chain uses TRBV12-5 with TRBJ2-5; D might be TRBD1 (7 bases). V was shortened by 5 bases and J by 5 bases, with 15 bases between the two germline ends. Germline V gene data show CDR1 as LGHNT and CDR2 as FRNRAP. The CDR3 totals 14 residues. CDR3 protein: CASGPPPGGETQYF. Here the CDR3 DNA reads TGTGCTAGTGGTCCACCACCAGGGGGGGAGACCCAGTACTTC.

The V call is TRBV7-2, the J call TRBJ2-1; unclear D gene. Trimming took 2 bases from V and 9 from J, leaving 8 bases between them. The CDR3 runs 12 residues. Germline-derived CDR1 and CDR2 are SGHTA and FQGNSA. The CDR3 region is CASSLTVAEQFF. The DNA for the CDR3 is TGTGCCAGCAGCTTAACGGTTGCTGAGCAGTTCTTC.

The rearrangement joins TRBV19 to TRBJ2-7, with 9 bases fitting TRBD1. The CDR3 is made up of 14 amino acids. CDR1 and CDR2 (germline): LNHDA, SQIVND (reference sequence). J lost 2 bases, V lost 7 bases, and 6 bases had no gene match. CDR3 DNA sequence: TGTGCCAGTACAACGGGACAGGGCCCCTACGAGCAGTACTTC. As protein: CASTTGQGPYEQYF. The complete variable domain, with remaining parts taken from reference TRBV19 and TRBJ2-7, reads DGGITQSPKYLFRKEGQNVTLSCEQNLNHDAMYWYRQDPGQGLRLIYYSQIVNDFQKGDIAEGYSVSREKKESFPLTVTSAQKNPTAFYLCASTTGQGPYEQYFGPGTRLTVT.

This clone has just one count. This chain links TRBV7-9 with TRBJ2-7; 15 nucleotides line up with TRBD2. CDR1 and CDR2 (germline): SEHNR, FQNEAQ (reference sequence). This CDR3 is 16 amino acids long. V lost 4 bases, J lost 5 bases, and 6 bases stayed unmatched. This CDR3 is CASSWGTSGGKNEQYF. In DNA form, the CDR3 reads TGTGCCAGCAGCTGGGGGACTAGCGGGGGGAAGAACGAGCAGTACTTC.

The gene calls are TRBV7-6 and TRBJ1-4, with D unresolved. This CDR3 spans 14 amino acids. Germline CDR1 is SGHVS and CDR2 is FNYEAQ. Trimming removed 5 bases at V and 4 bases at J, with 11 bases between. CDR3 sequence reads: CASSPGPVNEKLFF. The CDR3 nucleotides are TGTGCCAGCAGCCCAGGTCCGGTTAATGAAAAACTGTTTTTT.

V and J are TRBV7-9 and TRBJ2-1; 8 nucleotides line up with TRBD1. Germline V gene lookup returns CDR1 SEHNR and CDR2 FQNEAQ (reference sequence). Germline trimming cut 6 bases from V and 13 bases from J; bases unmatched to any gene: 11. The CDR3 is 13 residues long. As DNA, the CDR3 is TGTGCCAGCAGTCTTCGAGACAGGGGACCACAGTTCTTC. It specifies CASSLRDRGPQFF.

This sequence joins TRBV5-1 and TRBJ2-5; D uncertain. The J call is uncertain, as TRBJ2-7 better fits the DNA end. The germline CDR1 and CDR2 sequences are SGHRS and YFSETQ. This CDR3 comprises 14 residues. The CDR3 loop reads CASSLEARGYEQYF. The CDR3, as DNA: TGCGCCAGCAGCTTGGAGGCGCGCGGCTACGAGCAGTACTTC.

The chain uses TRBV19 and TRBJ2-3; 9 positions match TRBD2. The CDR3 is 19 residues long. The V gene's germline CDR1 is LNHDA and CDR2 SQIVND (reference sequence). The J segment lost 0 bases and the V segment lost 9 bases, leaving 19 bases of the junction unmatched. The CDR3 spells CASLLAIAGEDLSTDTQYF. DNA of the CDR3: TGTGCCAGCCTCTTGGCCATAGCGGGAGAGGATTTAAGCACAGATACGCAGTATTTT.

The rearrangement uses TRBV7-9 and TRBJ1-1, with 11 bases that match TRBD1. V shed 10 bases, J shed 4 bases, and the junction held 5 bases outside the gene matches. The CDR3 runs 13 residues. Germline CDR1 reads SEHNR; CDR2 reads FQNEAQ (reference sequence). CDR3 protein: CAIGQGALTEAFF. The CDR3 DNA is TGTGCCATTGGACAGGGGGCCCTCACTGAAGCTTTCTTT.

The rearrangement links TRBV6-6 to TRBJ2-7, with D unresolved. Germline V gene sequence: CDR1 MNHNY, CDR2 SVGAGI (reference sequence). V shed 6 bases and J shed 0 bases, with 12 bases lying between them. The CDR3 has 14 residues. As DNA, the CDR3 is TGTGCCAGCAGCCCCCCGGAGAGCTCCTACGAGCAGTACTTC. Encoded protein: CASSPPESSYEQYF.

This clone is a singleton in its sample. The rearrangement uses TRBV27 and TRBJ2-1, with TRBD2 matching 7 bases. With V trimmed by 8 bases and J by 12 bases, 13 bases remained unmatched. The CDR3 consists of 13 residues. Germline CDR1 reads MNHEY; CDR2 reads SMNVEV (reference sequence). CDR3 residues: CASSRWGGNAQFF. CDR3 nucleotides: TGTGCCAGCTCCCGGTGGGGGGGGAACGCGCAGTTCTTC.

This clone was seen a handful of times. The CDR3 DNA follows: TGTGCCAGCGCGCTGACCTCAGGGTTAGGTACCGCTGAAGCTTTCTTT. This gives the protein CASALTSGLGTAEAFF. The chain couples TRBV19 to TRBJ1-1; TRBD1 is a possible D gene (5 bases). Trimming took 9 bases from V and 6 from J, leaving 26 bases between them. This CDR3 region has 16 residues. Germline assignment: CDR1 LNHDA and CDR2 SQIVND (reference sequence). The whole variable domain, remainder taken from reference TRBV19 and TRBJ1-1, is DGGITQSPKYLFRKEGQNVTLSCEQNLNHDAMYWYRQDPGQGLRLIYYSQIVNDFQKGDIAEGYSVSREKKESFPLTVTSAQKNPTAFYLCASALTSGLGTAEAFFGQGTRLTVV.

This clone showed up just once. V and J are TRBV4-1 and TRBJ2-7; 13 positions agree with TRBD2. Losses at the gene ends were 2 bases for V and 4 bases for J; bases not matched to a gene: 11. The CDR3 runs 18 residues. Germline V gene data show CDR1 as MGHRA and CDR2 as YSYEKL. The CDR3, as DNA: TGCGCCAGCAGCCAACCAGGGACTAGCGGGGAGTTACAATACGAGCAGTACTTC. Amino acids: CASSQPGTSGELQYEQYF.

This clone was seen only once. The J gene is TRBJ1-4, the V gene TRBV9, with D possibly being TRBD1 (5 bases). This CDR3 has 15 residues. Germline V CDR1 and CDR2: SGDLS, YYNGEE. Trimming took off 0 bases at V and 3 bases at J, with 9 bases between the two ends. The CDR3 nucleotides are TGTGCCAGCAGCGTAGCGGGGGTTCCTAATGAAAAACTGTTTTTT. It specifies CASSVAGVPNEKLFF.